The rows below give T cell receptor beta chains drawn from one sample of a study of cytomegalovirus exposure and HLA in healthy donors. Profiled with immunoSEQ multiplex PCR; TCRdb holds only in-frame clones, not every one. The sample includes about 89,000 clones, less than 80% of them seen just once. The specimen was PBMCs. These TCRs come from a male donor in good health and CMV-seronegative. Both conserved end residues are part of each CDR3. The order of the fields is V gene, CDR3 protein.

>TRBV7-9
CASSLRDTKYQETQYF
>TRBV6-5
CASTPRGASGYTF
>TRBV19
CASSIPPGQETYNEQFF
>TRBV6-6
CASSYEGRTNYGYTF
>TRBV6-4
CASSEMGGQGTEAFF
>TRBV7-3
CASSLRGEPPLHF
>TRBV9
CASSVGSSDTYEQYF
>TRBV11-2
CASSLSGVEETQYF
>TRBV20-1
CSASPLGEQYF
>TRBV11-3
CASSLRTGDEQYF
>TRBV5-1
CASRAPPLTGPLLNTGELFF
>TRBV5-6
CASSFPPQGIDTQYF
>TRBV28
CATADPPGGSGNTIYF
>TRBV9
CASSELTGEGRDDYTF
>TRBV6-1
CASSQGYDEKLFF
>TRBV5-1
CASSPRTGVYNEQFF
>TRBV7-2
CASSGRDITRKTQYF
>TRBV25-1
CASTQRGIITDTQYF
>TRBV27
CASSFYATNEKLFF
>TRBV7-7
CASSSEGPGELFF
>TRBV5-6
CASSRLAGTNTGELFF
>TRBV4-1
CASRLGLAPSSYNEQFF
>TRBV29-1
CSAGGGTDEQYF
>TRBV6-6
CASSYRSGNPQPQHF
>TRBV18
CASSPGTGLTYEQYF
>TRBV19
CASSVQGIYQPQHF
>TRBV19
CASSIMGTGTAYGYTF
>TRBV5-1
CASSALGGAVEAFF
>TRBV6-5
CASSEVGGREGYTF
>TRBV25-1
CASSAYNTQYF
>TRBV28
CATNSGTGGYGYTF
>TRBV10-2
CASITTSGATDTQYF
>TRBV4-1
CASSQYDGTGANVLTF
>TRBV4-3
CASSQEAGGYTDTQYF
>TRBV10-1
CASSWSGSYNEQFF
>TRBV9
CASATGGQATHNEQFF
>TRBV27
CASSPSTKIYEQYF
>TRBV29-1
CSVTGQGGTEAFF
>TRBV5-8
CASSRQPDRADGYTF
>TRBV6-5
CASSGTGQGAFF
>TRBV25-1
CASSDRGRSPLHF
>TRBV5-4
CASSLWSSTETQYF
>TRBV9
CASSVAGTPYSGNTIYF
>TRBV19
CASSLGRGDGYTF
>TRBV5-4
CASRPDGGWSTEAFF